This T cell receptor beta chain was recorded in a study of tumor-infiltrating lymphocytes in primary liver carcinoma. Study-wide results and limits: The study found a significantly higher top-250-clone fraction in tumors than in blood (p = 0.039).

DNA and RNA were both co-extracted from 20-30 mg of bulk tissue that had not been sorted. Without exception, tumor samples held over 85% viable tumor cells. TCR beta cDNA came from approximately 490 ng total RNA, primed with a constant-region primer. Slightly modified ARM-PCR with three nested multiplex PCR rounds yielded TCR beta libraries. It was with TRBV1-TRBV30 forward primers and a C-beta reverse primer that the first two PCR rounds were run, at around 11 cycles each. TCRdb used MiXCR to reprocess the multiplex PCR reads, holding one entry per CDR3 protein. The sample shows about 84,000 distinct CDR3 sequences, approximately 70% of them seen only once. The CDR3 loop spans 17 amino acids. Germline CDR1 is MNHEY and CDR2 is SMNVEV (reference sequence). V lost 4 bases and J 6 bases, leaving 23 bases between the germline ends. This clonotype was seen once. Its antigen is as yet unknown.

The chain carries TRBV27 and TRBJ2-3; D is undetermined. The clonotype comes from a middle-aged man with primary liver carcinoma and hepatitis B virus infection. What was sequenced was liver tumor tissue from sampling region 1. This sample's subset: tumor region T1, superior pole. In DNA form, the CDR3 reads TGTGCCAGCAGTTACCGTCACCCCAATGCGGAAGGGGATACGCAGTATTTT. This encodes CASSYRHPNAEGDTQYF.